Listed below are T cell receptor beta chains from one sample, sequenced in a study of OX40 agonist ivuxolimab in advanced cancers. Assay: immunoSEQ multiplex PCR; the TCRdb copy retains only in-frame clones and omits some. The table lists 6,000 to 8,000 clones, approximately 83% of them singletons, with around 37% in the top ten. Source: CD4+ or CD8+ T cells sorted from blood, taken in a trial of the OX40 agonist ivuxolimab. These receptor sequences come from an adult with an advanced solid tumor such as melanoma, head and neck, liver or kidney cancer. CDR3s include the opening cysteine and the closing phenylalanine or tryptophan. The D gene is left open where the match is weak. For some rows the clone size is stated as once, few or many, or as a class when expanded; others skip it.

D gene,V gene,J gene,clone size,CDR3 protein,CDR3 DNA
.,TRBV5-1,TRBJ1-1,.,CASSPMGGLTEAFF,TGCGCCAGCAGCCCAATGGGGGGGCTGACTGAAGCTTTCTTT
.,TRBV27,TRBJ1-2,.,CASSAIPFFGYTF,TGTGCCAGCTCCGCCATACCGTTTTTTGGCTACACCTTC
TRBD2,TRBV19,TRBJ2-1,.,CASSAGGAGYNEQFF,TGTGCCAGTAGCGCGGGGGGGGCAGGCTACAATGAGCAGTTCTTC
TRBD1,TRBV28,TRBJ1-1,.,CASSLRTGNTEAFF,TGTGCCAGCAGTCTTCGGACAGGGAACACTGAAGCTTTCTTT
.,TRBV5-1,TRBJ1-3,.,CASSLAGGYSGNTIYF,TGCGCCAGCAGCTTGGCCGGTGGATACTCTGGAAACACCATATATTTT
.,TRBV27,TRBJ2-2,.,CASSLVTDSRELFF,TGTGCCAGCAGTTTAGTAACCGATTCGAGGGAGCTGTTTTTT
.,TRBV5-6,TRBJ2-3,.,CASVLADLTDTQYF,TGTGCCAGCGTTTTAGCGGACCTCACAGATACGCAGTATTTT
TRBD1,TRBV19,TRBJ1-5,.,CASSTPRQGYNQPQHF,TGTGCCAGTAGTACCCCCCGACAGGGGTACAATCAGCCCCAGCATTTT
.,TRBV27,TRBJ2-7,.,CASGFYEQYF,TGTGCCAGCGGATTTTACGAGCAGTACTTC
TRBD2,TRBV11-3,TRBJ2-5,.,CASSLEGLAEQETQYF,TGTGCCAGCAGCTTAGAGGGACTAGCGGAACAAGAGACCCAGTACTTC
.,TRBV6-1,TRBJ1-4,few,CASSEDPRGASNEKLFF,TGTGCCAGCAGTGAAGACCCTCGGGGGGCAAGTAATGAAAAACTGTTTTTT
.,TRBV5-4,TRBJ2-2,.,CASSSEVANTGELFF,TGTGCCAGCAGCTCGGAAGTCGCGAACACCGGGGAGCTGTTTTTT
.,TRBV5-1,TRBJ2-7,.,CASRDSPPEQYF,TGCGCCAGCCGGGACTCCCCACCCGAGCAGTACTTC
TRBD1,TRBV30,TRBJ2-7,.,CAWSPHPGQWEQYF,TGTGCCTGGAGCCCTCACCCGGGACAGTGGGAGCAGTACTTC
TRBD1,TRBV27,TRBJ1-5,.,CASTYRGNSNQPQHF,TGTGCCAGCACCTACAGGGGAAATAGCAATCAGCCCCAGCATTTT
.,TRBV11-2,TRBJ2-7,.,CASSLDSLEQYF,TGTGCCAGCAGCTTAGACTCCTTAGAGCAGTACTTC
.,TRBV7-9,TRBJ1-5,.,CASSLGRGSNQPQHF,TGTGCCAGCAGCTTAGGACGGGGTAGCAATCAGCCCCAGCATTTT
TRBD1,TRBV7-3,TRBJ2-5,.,CASSLSGTGKETQYF,TGTGCCAGCAGCTTATCGGGGACAGGGAAAGAGACCCAGTACTTC
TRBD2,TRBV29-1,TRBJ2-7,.,CSVTHSGSIYEQYF,TGCAGCGTTACCCATAGCGGGAGTATATACGAGCAGTACTTC
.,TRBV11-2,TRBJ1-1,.,CASSQQRTEAFF,TGTGCCAGCAGCCAACAGAGGACTGAAGCTTTCTTT
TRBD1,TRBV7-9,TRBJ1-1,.,CASSSWTGGTEAFF,TGTGCCAGCAGCTCTTGGACAGGGGGCACTGAAGCTTTCTTT
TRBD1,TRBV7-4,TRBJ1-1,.,CASSPRQGHTEAFF,TGTGCCAGCAGCCCCCGACAGGGCCACACTGAAGCTTTCTTT
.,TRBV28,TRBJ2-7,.,CASSFGGGGYEQYF,TGTGCCAGCAGTTTTGGGGGAGGAGGCTACGAGCAGTACTTC
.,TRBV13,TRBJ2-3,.,CASSFLATSTDTQYF,TGTGCCAGCAGCTTTTTAGCGACTAGCACAGATACGCAGTATTTT
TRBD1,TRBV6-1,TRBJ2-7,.,CASGQGAPYEQYF,TGTGCCAGCGGGCAGGGGGCTCCCTACGAGCAGTACTTC
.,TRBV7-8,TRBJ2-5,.,CASSSLDLPGAETQYF,TGTGCCAGCAGCTCCCTGGACCTTCCAGGGGCAGAGACCCAGTACTTC
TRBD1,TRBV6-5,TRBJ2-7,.,CASSPGTGINEQYF,TGTGCCAGCAGTCCGGGGACAGGTATCAACGAGCAGTACTTC
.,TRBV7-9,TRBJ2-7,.,CASSLGLMYEQYF,TGTGCCAGCAGCTTAGGACTTATGTACGAGCAGTACTTC
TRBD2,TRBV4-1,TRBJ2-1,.,CASSHSRAGGKLDEQFF,TGCGCCAGCAGCCATTCCAGAGCGGGAGGGAAACTCGATGAGCAGTTCTTC
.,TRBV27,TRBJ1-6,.,CASTKRTPSYNSPLHF,TGTGCCAGCACCAAAAGGACTCCATCCTATAATTCACCCCTCCACTTT
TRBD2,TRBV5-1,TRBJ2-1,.,CASSLHGGRAFYNEQFF,TGCGCCAGCAGCTTACATGGCGGGAGAGCGTTTTACAATGAGCAGTTCTTC
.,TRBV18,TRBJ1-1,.,CASSPPRGGRGTEAFF,TGTGCCAGCTCACCACCCAGAGGGGGGCGGGGCACTGAAGCTTTCTTT
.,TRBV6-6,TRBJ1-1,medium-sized,CASSQGYTEAFF,TGTGCCAGCAGTCAAGGATACACTGAAGCTTTCTTT
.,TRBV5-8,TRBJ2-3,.,CASSLNLPTISTDTQYF,TGTGCCAGCAGCTTGAACCTTCCAACCATTAGCACAGATACGCAGTATTTT
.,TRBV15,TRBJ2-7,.,CATSPWAGASYEQYF,TGTGCCACCAGCCCCTGGGCGGGGGCATCCTACGAGCAGTACTTC
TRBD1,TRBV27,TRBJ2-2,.,CASTSGRMDRGAGELFF,TGTGCCAGCACCTCGGGGCGGATGGACAGGGGTGCCGGGGAGCTGTTTTTT
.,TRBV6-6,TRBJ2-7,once,CASSLPGQPSYEQYF,TGTGCCAGCAGTCTCCCCGGGCAACCCTCCTACGAGCAGTACTTC
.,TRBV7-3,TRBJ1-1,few,CASSPQGNTEAFF,TGTGCCAGCAGCCCCCAGGGTAACACTGAAGCTTTCTTT
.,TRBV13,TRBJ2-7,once,CASSLVGLSSYEQYF,TGTGCCAGCAGCTTAGTCGGCCTGTCGTCCTACGAGCAGTACTTC
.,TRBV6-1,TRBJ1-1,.,CASSDIGSLGLRTEAFF,TGTGCCAGCAGTGACATAGGCTCTCTCGGTTTGAGAACTGAAGCTTTCTTT